Included here is one TCR beta chain sequence, with context. Its cognate antigen is unknown. Genes here carry mouse names. The DNA ends 4 residues before the CDR3 does, and the rest of the CDR3 is filled in from the germline J gene. The CDR3 spans 15 residues. Germline V gives CDR1 FNHDT, CDR2 SITEND (reference sequence). V shed 4 bases and J 2 bases; nucleotides not matched to a gene: 5. The authors extracted RNA and reverse transcribed it into cDNA as the sequencing template. The assay was immunoSEQ multiplex PCR, and TCRdb's table has in-frame clones only and misses some. The sample contains about 120,000 clones, none of them singletons. The data were obtained in a study of CD8+ T cells in alopecia areata. Study-wide results and limits: Scalp specimens additionally yield sequences from normal skin's resident alphabeta T cells. Sharing of TCRs across patients appeared less clear than in mice, possibly for HLA-related reasons. Researchers report lesional scalp, most notably alopecia totalis/universalis, outstripped normal scalp in clonality.

This TCR was recovered from a C3H/HeJ mouse with alopecia areata. The MHC haplotype recorded for the strain is H2-k. The sequencing input was lesional skin. This chain connects TRBV19 to TRBJ1-2; TRBD1 aligns across 10 bases. The CDR3 reads CASSSPGQGNSDYTF. The covered CDR3 bases are TGTGCCAGCAGTTCCCCGGGACAGGGGAACTCC.